The clone carrying this TCR beta chain was seen only a few times. V dropped 6 bases and J dropped 2; count of bases not matched to a gene: 7. Germline lookup yields CDR1 SGHTA and CDR2 FQGNSA. This CDR3 comprises 14 residues. The data stem from a study of shared T cell receptors in the human thymus. The repertoire was sequenced with immunoSEQ multiplex PCR; TCRdb's copy has only in-frame clones and lacks some. The sample yields a few hundred thousand clones, around 95% seen once. This receptor was identified in a human donor. Sequencing was performed on thymocytes. The genes are TRBV7-2 and TRBJ2-7; 7 bases fit TRBD1. CDR3: CASREGQVTYEQYF. CDR3 in DNA: TGTGCCAGCAGGGAAGGACAGGTCACCTACGAGCAGTACTTC.